This T cell receptor (beta chain) was identified in a study of identifying expanded T cells in peripheral blood (dated by TCRdb to about 2019). Study-wide context: Technical replicates were generated by sequencing separate aliquots of the same genomic DNA pool, and four replicates were compared pairwise. Results and caveats for the whole study, not just this receptor: Across all healthy-donor time intervals, the beta-binomial model significantly cut both the number of clones called differentially abundant and the false-positive rate. Across all healthy donors, variance in clone template counts between approximately 2-week samples was found to increase significantly with total template count. Between technical replicates the binomial model flagged about 1.1 differentially abundant clones, whereas over about 2 weeks the binomial model flagged about 15 and over roughly 4 weeks around 20. The authors expected biological variance in healthy repertoires might increase further over much longer intervals such as months to years.

Remarks on this clone: Its antigen specificity is not known. Qualities for individual bases were not recorded, and no much larger clone is one base off.

No immune events, such as infections, were documented for the healthy donors during the collection period. Time-dependent variance in a beta-binomial model of T-cell clone differential abundance was calibrated using healthy-donor blood repertoires as a training cohort. The training cohort included some ten healthy donors, of whom 3 were female and 7 were male. The donors were between roughly 25 and 64 years old, with an average age of roughly 40 years. Whole blood, obtained from a commercial supplier, was collected from each healthy donor at three time points spaced around 2 weeks apart. For immunosequencing, genomic DNA was extracted from whole blood that had not been sorted. Taken from the germline V gene, the CDR1 and CDR2 loops are SQVTM and ANQGSEA. There are 14 amino acids in the CDR3, from cysteine to phenylalanine inclusive. The DNA shown is the 42-base CDR3, in frame from base 1. Trimming removed 3 bases from V and 4 bases from J; the gene matches leave 5 bases unexplained.

TCRbeta CDR3 regions were profiled by bias-controlled multiplex PCR amplification of genomic DNA with the immunoSEQ Assay. On the authors' methods: The absolute abundance of each unique TCRbeta CDR3 region was quantified after sequences were collapsed and filtered. Differential abundance was assessed using a binomial (Fisher-equivalent) model and a beta-binomial model in which time-dependent variance fitted from healthy donors was added. Clones with fewer than 5 combined templates were excluded, and clones with Benjamini-Hochberg FDR below 0.01 were called differentially abundant. In the beta-binomial model, variance was expressed as a function of the total template count across the two samples, in the form v = (b*log(k)+a)^2. This is the immuneACCESS table as TCRdb keeps it, with only in-frame sequences that have V and J called. A part of the clones is gone; compared with another copy, unresolved V genes explain less than half, and the rest is unexplained. The DNA was the basis for D and trimming; V, J and clone size are from that table. The sample has around 91,000 clones on record, more than 70% of them singletons. Roughly 4% of the sample goes to the ten largest clones.

Sequencing was carried out using blood. The TCR comes from a person between 18 and 69 years old in good health. Recombination joined TRBV29-1 with TRBJ2-1; 8 junctional bases match TRBD2. The DNA sequence is given as TGCAGCGTTGATGGAGCGGGGGTATACAATGAGCAGTTCTTC. This yields the protein CSVDGAGVYNEQFF.